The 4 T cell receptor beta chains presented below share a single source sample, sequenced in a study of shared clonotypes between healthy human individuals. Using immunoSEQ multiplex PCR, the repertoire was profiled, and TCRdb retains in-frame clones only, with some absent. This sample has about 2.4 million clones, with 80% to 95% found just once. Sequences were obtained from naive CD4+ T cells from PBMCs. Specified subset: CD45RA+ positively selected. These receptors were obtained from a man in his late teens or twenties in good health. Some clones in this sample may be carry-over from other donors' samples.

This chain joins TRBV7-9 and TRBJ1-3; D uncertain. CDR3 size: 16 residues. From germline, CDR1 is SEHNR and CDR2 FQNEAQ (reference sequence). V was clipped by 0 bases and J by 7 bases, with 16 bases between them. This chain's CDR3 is CASSLAVTASENTIYF. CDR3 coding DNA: TGTGCCAGCAGCTTAGCGGTAACAGCTTCAGAGAACACCATATATTTT.

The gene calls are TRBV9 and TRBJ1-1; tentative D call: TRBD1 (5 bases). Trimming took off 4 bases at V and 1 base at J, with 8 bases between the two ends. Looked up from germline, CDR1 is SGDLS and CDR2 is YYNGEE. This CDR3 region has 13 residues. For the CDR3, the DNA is TGTGCCAGCAGCTCAGGGCCGAACACTGAAGCTTTCTTT. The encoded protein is CASSSGPNTEAFF.

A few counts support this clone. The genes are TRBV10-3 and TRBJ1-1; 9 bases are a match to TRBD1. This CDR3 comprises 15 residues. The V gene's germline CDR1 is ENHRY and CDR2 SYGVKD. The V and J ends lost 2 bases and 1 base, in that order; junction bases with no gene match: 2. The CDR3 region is CAISEPGQGNTEAFF. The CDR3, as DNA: TGTGCCATCAGTGAGCCGGGACAGGGGAACACTGAAGCTTTCTTT.

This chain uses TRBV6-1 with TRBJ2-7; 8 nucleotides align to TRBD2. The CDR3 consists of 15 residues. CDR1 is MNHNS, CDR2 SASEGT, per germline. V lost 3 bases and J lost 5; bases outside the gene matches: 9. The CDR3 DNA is TGTGCCAGCAGTGAGCGGACTAGCAGGCCCCACGAGCAGTACTTC. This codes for CASSERTSRPHEQYF.